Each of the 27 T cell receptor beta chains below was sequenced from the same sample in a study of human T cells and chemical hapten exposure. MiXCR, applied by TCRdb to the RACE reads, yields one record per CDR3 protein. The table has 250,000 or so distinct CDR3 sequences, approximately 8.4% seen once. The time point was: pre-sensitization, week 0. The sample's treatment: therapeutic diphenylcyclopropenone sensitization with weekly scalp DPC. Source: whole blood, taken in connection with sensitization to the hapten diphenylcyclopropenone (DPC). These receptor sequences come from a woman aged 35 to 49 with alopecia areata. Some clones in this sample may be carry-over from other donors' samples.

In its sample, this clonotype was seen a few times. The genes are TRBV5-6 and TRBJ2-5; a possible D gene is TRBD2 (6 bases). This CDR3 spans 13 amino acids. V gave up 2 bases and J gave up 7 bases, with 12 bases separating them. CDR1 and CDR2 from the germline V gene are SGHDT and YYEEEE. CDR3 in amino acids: CASSFGGSRTQYF. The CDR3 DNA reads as TGTGCCAGCAGCTTCGGAGGGTCAAGGACCCAGTACTTC.

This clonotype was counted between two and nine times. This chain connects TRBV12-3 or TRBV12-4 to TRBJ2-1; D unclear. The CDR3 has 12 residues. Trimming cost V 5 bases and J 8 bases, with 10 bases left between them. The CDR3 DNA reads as TGTGCCAGCAGTCTCGAGAACCATGAGCAGTTCTTC. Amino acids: CASSLENHEQFF.

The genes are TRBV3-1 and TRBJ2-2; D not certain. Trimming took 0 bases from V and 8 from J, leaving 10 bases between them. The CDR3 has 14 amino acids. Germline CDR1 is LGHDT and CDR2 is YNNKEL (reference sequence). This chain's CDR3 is CASSQDITRGELFF. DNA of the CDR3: TGTGCCAGCAGCCAAGATATCACCCGGGGGGAGCTGTTTTTT.

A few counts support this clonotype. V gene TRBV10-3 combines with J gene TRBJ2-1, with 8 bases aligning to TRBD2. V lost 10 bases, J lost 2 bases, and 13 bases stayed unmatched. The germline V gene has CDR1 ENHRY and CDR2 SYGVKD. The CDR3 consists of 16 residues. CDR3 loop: CATAPLGGRTYNEQFF. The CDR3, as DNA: TGTGCCACCGCCCCGTTGGGCGGGAGGACCTACAATGAGCAGTTCTTC.

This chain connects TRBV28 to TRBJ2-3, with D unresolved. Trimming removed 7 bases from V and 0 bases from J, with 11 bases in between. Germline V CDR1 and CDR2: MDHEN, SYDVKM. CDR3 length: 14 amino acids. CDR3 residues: CASIPVPSTDTQYF. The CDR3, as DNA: TGTGCCAGCATTCCGGTTCCTAGCACAGATACGCAGTATTTT.

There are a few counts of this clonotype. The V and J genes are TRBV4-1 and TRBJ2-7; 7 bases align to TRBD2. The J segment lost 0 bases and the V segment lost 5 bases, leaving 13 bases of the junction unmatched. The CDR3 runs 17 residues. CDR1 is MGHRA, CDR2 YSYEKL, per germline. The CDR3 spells CASSTTTLAVASYEQYF. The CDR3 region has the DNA TGCGCCAGCAGCACAACTACGCTAGCGGTGGCCTCCTACGAGCAGTACTTC.

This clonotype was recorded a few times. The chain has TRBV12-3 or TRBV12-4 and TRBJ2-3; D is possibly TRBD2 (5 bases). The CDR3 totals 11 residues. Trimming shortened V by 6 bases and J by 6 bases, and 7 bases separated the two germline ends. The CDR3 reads CASRVADTQYF. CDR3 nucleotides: TGTGCCAGCAGGGTAGCGGATACGCAGTATTTT.

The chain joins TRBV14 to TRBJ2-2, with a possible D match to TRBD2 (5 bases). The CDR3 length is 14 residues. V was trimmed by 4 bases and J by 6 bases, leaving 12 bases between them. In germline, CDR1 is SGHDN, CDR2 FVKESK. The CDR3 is CASSPLLAAGELFF. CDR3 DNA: TGTGCCAGCAGCCCCCTGCTAGCTGCCGGGGAGCTGTTTTTT.

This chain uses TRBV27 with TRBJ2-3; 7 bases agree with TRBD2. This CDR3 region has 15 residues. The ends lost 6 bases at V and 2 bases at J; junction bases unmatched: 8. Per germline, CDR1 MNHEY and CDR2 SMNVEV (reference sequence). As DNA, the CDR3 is TGTGCCAGCAGCCAGAGCGGGGCACACACAGATACGCAGTATTTT. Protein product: CASSQSGAHTDTQYF.

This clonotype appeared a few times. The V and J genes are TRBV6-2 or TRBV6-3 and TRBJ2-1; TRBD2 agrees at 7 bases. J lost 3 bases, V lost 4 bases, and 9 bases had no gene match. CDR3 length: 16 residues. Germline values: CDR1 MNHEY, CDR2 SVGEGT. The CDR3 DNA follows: TGTGCCAGCAGTTGGGAAACGGGAGGCGACTACAATGAGCAGTTCTTC. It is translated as CASSWETGGDYNEQFF.

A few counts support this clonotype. The CDR3 loop reads CASSATRTSGETGELFF. DNA for the CDR3: TGTGCCAGCAGTGCAACGCGGACTAGCGGTGAGACCGGGGAGCTGTTTTTT. The chain joins TRBV27 to TRBJ2-2; TRBD2 matches at 10 bases. Per germline, CDR1 MNHEY and CDR2 SMNVEV (reference sequence). There are 17 residues in the CDR3. The V gene end was trimmed by 5 bases and the J gene end by 5 bases; junction bases not matched to a gene: 11.

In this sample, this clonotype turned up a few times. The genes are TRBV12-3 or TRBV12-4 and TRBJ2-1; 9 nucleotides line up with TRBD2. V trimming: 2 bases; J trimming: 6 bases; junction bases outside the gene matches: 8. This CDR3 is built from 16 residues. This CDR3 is CASSLHSGRTGNEQFF. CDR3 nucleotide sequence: TGTGCCAGCAGTTTACACAGCGGGAGGACCGGCAATGAGCAGTTCTTC.

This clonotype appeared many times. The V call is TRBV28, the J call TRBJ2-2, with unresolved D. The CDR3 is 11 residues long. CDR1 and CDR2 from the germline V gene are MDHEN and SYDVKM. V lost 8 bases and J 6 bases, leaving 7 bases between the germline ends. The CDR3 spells CASGWAGELFF. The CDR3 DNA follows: TGTGCCAGCGGTTGGGCCGGGGAGCTGTTTTTT. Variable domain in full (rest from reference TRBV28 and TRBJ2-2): DVKVTQSSRYLVKRTGEKVFLECVQDMDHENMFWYRQDPGLGLRLIYFSYDVKMKEKGDIPEGYSVSREKKERFSLILESASTNQTSMYLCASGWAGELFFGEGSRLTVL.

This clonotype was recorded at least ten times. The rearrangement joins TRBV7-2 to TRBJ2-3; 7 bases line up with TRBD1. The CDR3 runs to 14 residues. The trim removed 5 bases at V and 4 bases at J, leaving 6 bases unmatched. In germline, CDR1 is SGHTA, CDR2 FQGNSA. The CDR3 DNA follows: TGTGCCAGCAGCCAGGGGGTTAGCTCAGATACGCAGTATTTT. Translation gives CASSQGVSSDTQYF.

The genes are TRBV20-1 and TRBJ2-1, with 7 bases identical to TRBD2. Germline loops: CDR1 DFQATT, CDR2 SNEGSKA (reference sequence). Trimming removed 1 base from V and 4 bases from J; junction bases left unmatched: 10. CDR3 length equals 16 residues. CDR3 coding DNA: TGCAGTGCTAGAGCTTCCTCTAGCGGAGATTACAATGAGCAGTTCTTC. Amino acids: CSARASSSGDYNEQFF.

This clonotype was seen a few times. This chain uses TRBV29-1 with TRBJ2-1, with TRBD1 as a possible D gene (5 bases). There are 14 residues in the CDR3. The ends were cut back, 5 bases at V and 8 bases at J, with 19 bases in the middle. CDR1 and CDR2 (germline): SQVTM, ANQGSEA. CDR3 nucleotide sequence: TGCAGCGTTTGGGAAGGGGTTTCTATCGATGAGCAGTTCTTC. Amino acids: CSVWEGVSIDEQFF.

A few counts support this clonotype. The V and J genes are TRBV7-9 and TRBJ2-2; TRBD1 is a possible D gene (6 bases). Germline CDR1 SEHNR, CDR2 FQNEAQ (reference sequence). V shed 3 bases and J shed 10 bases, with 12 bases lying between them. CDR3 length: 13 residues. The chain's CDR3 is CASSLTGWSELFF. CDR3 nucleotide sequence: TGTGCCAGCAGCTTGACAGGATGGTCGGAGCTGTTTTTT.

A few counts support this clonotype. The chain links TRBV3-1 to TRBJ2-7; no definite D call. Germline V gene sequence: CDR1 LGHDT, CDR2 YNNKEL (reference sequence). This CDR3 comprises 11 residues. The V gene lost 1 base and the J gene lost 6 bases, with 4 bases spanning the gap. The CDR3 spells CASSQVTEQYF. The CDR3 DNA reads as TGTGCCAGCAGCCAAGTCACCGAGCAGTACTTC.

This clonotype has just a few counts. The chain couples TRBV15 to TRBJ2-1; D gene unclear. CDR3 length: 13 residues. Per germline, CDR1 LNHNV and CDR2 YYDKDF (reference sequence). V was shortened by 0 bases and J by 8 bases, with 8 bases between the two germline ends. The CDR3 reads CATSRDSRDEQFF. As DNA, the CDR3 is TGTGCCACCAGCAGAGATTCCCGTGATGAGCAGTTCTTC.

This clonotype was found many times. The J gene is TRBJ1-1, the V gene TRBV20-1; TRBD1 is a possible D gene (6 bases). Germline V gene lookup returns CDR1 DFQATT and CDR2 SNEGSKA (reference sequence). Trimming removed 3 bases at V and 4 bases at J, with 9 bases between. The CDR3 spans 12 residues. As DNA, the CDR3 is TGCAGTGCTAGGGGGGGCTTCACTGAAGCTTTCTTT. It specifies CSARGGFTEAFF.

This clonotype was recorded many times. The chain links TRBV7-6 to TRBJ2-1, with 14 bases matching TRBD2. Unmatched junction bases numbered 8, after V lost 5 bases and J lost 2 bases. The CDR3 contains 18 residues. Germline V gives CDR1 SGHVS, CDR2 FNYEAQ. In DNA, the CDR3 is TGTGCCAGCAGCCCCGGACTAGCGGGAGGACTCCCCTACAATGAGCAGTTCTTC. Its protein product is CASSPGLAGGLPYNEQFF.

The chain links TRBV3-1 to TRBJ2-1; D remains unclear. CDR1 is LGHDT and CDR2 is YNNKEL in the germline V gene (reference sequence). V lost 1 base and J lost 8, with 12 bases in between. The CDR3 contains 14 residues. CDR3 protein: CASSQAGDRYEQFF. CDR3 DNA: TGTGCCAGCAGCCAAGCCGGCGATAGGTATGAGCAGTTCTTC.

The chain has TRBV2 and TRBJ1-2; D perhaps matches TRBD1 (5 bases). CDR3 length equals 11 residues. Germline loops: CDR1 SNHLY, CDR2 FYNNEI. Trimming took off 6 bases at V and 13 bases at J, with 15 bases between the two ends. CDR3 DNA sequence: TGTGCCAGCAGCCCCTTCGGGGGATGCACCTTC. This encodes CASSPFGGCTF.

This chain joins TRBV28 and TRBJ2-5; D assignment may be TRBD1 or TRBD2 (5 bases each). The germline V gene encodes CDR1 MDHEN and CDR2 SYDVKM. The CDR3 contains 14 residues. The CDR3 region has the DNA TGTGTCATTACGACCACGGGGCGGGTGGAGACCCAGTACTTC. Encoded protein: CVITTTGRVETQYF.

CDR3 DNA: TGCAGTGCTAAGACAGGGGTGATGAACACTGAAGCTTTCTTT. Protein product: CSAKTGVMNTEAFF. The chain couples TRBV20-1 to TRBJ1-1, with TRBD1 matching over 8 bases. Germline V gene sequence: CDR1 DFQATT, CDR2 SNEGSKA (reference sequence). The CDR3 is 14 amino acids. J gave up 0 bases and V 4 bases, and 4 bases lay outside the gene matches.

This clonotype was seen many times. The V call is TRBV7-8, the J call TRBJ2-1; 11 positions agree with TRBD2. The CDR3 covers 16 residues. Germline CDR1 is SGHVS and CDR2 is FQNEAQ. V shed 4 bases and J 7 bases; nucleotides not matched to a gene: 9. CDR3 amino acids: CASSSETSGEKNEQFF. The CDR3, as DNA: TGTGCCAGCAGCTCAGAGACTAGCGGGGAGAAGAATGAGCAGTTCTTC. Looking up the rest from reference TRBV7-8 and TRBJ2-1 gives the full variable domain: GAGVSQSPRYKVAKRGQDVALRCDPISGHVSLFWYQQALGQGPEFLTYFQNEAQLDKSGLPSDRFFAERPEGSVSTLKIQRTQQEDSAVYLCASSSETSGEKNEQFFGPGTRLTVL.

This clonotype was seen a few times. CDR3 DNA: TGTGCCACCAGCAGGACAGGGGCCTACTACAATGAGCAGTTCTTC. Protein: CATSRTGAYYNEQFF. The chain employs TRBV15 and TRBJ2-1, with TRBD1 identical over 8 bases. V lost 3 bases to trimming and J lost 3 bases; unmatched junction nucleotides: 4. From germline, CDR1 is LNHNV and CDR2 YYDKDF (reference sequence). The CDR3 is 15 residues long. Using reference TRBV15 and TRBJ2-1 for the parts outside the CDR3, the full variable domain is DAMVIQNPRYQVTQFGKPVTLSCSQTLNHNVMYWYQQKSSQAPKLLFHYYDKDFNNEADTPDNFQSRRPNTSFCFLDIRSPGLGDTAMYLCATSRTGAYYNEQFFGPGTRLTVL.